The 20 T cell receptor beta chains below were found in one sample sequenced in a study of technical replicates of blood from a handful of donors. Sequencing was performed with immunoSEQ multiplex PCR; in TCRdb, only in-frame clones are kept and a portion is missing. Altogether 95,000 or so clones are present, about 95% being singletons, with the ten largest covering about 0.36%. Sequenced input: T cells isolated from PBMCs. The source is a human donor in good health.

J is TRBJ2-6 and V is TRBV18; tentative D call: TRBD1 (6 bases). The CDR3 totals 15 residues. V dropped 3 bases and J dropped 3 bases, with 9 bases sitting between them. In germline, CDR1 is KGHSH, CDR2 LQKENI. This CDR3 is CASSPDSGGANVLTF. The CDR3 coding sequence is TGTGCCAGCTCACCGGACAGTGGTGGGGCCAACGTCCTGACTTTC.

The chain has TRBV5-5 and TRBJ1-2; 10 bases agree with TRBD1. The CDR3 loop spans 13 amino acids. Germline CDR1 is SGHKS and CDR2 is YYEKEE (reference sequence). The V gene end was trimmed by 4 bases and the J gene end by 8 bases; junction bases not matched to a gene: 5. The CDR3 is CASSRTGGDGYTF. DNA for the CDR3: TGTGCCAGCAGCCGGACAGGGGGTGACGGCTACACCTTC.

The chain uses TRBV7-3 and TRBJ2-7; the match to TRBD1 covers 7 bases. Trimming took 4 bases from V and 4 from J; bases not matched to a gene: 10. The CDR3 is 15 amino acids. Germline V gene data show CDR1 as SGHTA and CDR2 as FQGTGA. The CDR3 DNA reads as TGTGCCAGCAGCTCGGCCGGGACAGACTCTTACGAGCAGTACTTC. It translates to CASSSAGTDSYEQYF. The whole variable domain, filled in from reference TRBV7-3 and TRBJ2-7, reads GAGVSQTPSNKVTEKGKYVELRCDPISGHTALYWYRQSLGQGPEFLIYFQGTGAADDSGLPNDRFFAVRPEGSVSTLKIQRTERGDSAVYLCASSSAGTDSYEQYFGPGTRLTVT.

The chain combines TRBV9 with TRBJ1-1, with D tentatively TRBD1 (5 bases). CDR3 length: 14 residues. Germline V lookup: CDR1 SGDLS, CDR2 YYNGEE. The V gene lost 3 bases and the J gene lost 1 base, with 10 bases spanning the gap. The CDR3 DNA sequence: TGTGCCAGCAGCGCAACCCAGGGGAACACTGAAGCTTTCTTT. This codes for CASSATQGNTEAFF.

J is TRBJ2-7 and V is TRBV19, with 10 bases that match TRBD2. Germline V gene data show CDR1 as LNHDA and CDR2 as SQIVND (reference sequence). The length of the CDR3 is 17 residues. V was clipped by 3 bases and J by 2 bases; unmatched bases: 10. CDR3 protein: CASSIWASGSNTYEQYF. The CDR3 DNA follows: TGTGCCAGTAGTATTTGGGCTAGCGGGAGTAATACCTACGAGCAGTACTTC.

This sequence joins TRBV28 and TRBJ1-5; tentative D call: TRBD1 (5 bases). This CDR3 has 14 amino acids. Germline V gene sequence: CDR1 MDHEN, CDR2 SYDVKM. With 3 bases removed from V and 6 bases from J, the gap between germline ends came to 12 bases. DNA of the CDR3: TGTGCCAGCAGTTTTGGCAGGGATGGTCAGCCCCAGCATTTT. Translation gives CASSFGRDGQPQHF.

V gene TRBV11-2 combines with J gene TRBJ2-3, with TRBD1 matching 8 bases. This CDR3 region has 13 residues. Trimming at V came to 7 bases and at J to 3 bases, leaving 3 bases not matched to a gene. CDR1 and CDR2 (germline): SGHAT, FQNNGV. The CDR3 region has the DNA TGTGCCAGCAACAGGGGGGAAACAGATACGCAGTATTTT. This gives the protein CASNRGETDTQYF.

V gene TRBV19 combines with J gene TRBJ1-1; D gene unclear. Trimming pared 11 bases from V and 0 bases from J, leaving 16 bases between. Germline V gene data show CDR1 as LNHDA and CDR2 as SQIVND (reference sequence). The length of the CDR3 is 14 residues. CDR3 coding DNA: TGTGCCGCAAGTTCGGGTCGGGTGAACACTGAAGCTTTCTTT. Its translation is CAASSGRVNTEAFF.

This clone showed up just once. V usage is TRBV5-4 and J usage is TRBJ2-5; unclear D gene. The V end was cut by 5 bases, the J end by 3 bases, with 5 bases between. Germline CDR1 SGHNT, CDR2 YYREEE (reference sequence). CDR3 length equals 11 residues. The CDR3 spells CASRQEETQYF. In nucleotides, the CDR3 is TGTGCCAGCAGACAAGAAGAGACCCAGTACTTC. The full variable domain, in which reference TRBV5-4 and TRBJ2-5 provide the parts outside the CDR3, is ETGVTQSPTHLIKTRGQQVTLRCSSQSGHNTVSWYQQALGQGPQFIFQYYREEENGRGNFPPRFSGLQFPNYSSELNVNALELDDSALYLCASRQEETQYFGPGTRLLVL.

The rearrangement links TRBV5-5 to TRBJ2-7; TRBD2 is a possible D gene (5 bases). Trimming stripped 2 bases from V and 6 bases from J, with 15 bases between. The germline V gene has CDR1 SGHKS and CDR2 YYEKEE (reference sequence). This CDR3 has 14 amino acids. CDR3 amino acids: CASSLRSRDSEQYF. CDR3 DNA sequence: TGTGCCAGCAGCTTAAGATCTCGGGATAGCGAGCAGTACTTC.

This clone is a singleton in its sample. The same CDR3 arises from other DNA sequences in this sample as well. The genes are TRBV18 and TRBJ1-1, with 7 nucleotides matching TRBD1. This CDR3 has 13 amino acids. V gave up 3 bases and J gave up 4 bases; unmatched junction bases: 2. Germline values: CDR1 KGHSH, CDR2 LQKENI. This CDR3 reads CASSPSGGTEAFF. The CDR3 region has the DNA TGTGCCAGCTCACCTTCAGGGGGCACTGAAGCTTTCTTT.

The DNA of the CDR3 is TGTGCCAGCAGTTCAACTAGACGGAATGAGCAGTTCTTC. Amino acid sequence: CASSSTRRNEQFF. The chain joins TRBV27 to TRBJ2-1; D is perhaps TRBD2 (5 bases). The germline V and J ends were trimmed by 4 bases and 7 bases, with 11 bases remaining between them. Germline-derived CDR1 and CDR2 are MNHEY and SMNVEV (reference sequence). This CDR3 spans 13 amino acids.

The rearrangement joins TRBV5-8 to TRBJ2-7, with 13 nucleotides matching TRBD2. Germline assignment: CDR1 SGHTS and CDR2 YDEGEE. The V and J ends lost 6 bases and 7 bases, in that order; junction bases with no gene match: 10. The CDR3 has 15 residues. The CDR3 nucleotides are TGTGCCAGCACCCCAGGGACTAGCGGGACTGGGGAGCAGTACTTC. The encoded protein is CASTPGTSGTGEQYF.

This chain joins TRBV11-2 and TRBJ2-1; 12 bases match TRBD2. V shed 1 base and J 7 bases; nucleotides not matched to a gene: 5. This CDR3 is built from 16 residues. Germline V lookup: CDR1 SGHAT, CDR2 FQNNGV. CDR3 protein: CASSLAGLAGFNEQFF. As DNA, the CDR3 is TGTGCCAGCAGCTTAGCTGGACTAGCGGGATTTAATGAGCAGTTCTTC.

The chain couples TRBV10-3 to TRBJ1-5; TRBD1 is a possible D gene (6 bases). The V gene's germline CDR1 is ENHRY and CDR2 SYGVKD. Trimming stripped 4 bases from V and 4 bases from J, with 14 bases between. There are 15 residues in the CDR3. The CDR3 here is CAISAGQLLNQPQHF. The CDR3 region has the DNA TGTGCCATCAGTGCAGGACAGTTATTGAATCAGCCCCAGCATTTT.

This CDR3 is CASSLGSGTEAFF. The CDR3 region has the DNA TGTGCCAGCAGCTTAGGATCGGGGACAGAAGCTTTCTTT. The rearrangement joins TRBV7-8 to TRBJ1-1; possible D gene TRBD1, 6 bases. CDR1 and CDR2 (germline): SGHVS, FQNEAQ. V was trimmed by 1 base and J by 8 bases, leaving 11 bases between them. This CDR3 region has 13 residues.

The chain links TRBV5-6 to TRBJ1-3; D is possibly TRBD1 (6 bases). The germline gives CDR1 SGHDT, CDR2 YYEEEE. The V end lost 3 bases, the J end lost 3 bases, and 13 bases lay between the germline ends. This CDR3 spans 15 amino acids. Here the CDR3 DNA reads TGTGCCAGCAGCTACCAAACAGGGATTGGAAACACCATATATTTT. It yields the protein CASSYQTGIGNTIYF.

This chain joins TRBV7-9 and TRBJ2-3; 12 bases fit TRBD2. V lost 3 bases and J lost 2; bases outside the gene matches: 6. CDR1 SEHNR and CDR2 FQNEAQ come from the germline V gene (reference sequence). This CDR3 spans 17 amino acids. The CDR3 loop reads CASSFIGLAGLTDTQYF. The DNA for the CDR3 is TGTGCCAGCAGCTTTATCGGACTAGCGGGACTCACAGATACGCAGTATTTT.

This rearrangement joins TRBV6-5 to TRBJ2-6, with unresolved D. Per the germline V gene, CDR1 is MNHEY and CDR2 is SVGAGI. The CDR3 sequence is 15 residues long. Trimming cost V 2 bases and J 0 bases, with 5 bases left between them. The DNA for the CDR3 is TGTGCCAGCAGTTACCGAGTCTCTGGGGCCAACGTCCTGACTTTC. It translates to CASSYRVSGANVLTF.

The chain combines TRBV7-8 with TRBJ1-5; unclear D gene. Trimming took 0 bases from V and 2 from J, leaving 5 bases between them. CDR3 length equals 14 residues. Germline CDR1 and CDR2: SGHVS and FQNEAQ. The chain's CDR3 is CASSLAGGNQPQHF. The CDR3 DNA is TGTGCCAGCAGCTTAGCCGGTGGCAATCAGCCCCAGCATTTT.